Listed below are T cell receptor beta chains from one sample, sequenced in a study of T cell repertoires in cytomegalovirus infection. Antigen specificity for these receptors is unknown. TCRdb independently ran MiXCR on the reads; one entry per CDR3 protein. Found here are about half a million distinct CDR3 sequences, roughly a third of them singletons; the top ten hold around a sixth. The source material was cultured PBMCs, sampled from culture after CMV antigen stimulation. The receptor source for this set is a human donor in good health (CMV status not recorded). Some clones in this sample may be carry-over from other donors' samples. CDR3s leave out the opening cysteine and the closing phenylalanine or tryptophan. Each record gives: J gene, V gene, D gene, clone size, CDR3 protein. A D gene is named only where the DNA matches it firmly. Expanded clones are given a class, and other clones once, few, many or no size at all.

>TRBJ1-1|TRBV5-5|.|few
ASSLYKMSGHTEAF
>TRBJ1-1|TRBV7-2|.|.
ASSWDENTEAF
>TRBJ1-2|TRBV6-2/TRBV6-3|TRBD1|.
ASSKTGTASNYGYT
>TRBJ2-7|TRBV7-6|TRBD1|few
ASSRDDRGYEQY
>TRBJ2-2|TRBV7-2|.|few
ASSLAGVGAGELF
>TRBJ2-7|TRBV4-1|TRBD2|.
ASSQDPGLAYEQY
>TRBJ2-5|TRBV6-2/TRBV6-3|TRBD1|.
ASSPTGHQETQY
>TRBJ2-1|TRBV28|TRBD2|.
ASSWPGRYEQF
>TRBJ2-1|TRBV6-2/TRBV6-3|TRBD2|.
ASRNSGFPYNEQF
>TRBJ1-1|TRBV6-5|.|few
ASSYGQNTEAF
>TRBJ2-2|TRBV25-1|.|.
ASSEYRDTGELF
>TRBJ2-1|TRBV27|TRBD2|.
ASSLRLAGAYNEQF
>TRBJ2-1|TRBV12-3/TRBV12-4|.|few
ASSFGTEQF
>TRBJ1-1|TRBV10-3|TRBD1|once
AVDRGGTEAF
>TRBJ2-7|TRBV3-1|TRBD2|few
ASSQLAGNPTKQY
>TRBJ2-5|TRBV5-5|TRBD1|.
ASSLQGAPRETQY
>TRBJ2-7|TRBV27|.|few
ASSLHTRYLYEQY
>TRBJ2-3|TRBV7-9|TRBD2|.
ASSSEAGGPTDTQY
>TRBJ2-3|TRBV20-1|TRBD1|.
SATGTGMRDTQY
>TRBJ2-2|TRBV7-4|TRBD2|.
ASSLVTSGRLGTGELF
>TRBJ1-2|TRBV7-4|.|.
ASSLGRGIRGYT
>TRBJ2-3|TRBV6-5|.|.
ASRVGESTDTQY
>TRBJ1-4|TRBV19|.|.
ASRALPGVREKLF
>TRBJ2-5|TRBV5-5|.|.
ASSTGTLTFETQY
>TRBJ1-3|TRBV7-2|.|.
ASSLAGPFSGNTIY
>TRBJ2-7|TRBV9|TRBD2|.
ASSESGSFPSEQY
>TRBJ1-1|TRBV20-1|.|.
SAARGTGTEAF
>TRBJ2-3|TRBV28|.|few
ASTKRSTGSADTQY
>TRBJ1-1|TRBV6-5|.|few
ASSYANQREAF
>TRBJ2-5|TRBV7-2|TRBD2|.
ASSLVGAGGQETQY